This T cell receptor beta chain was found in a study of cytomegalovirus exposure and HLA in healthy donors. The data were produced by immunoSEQ multiplex PCR, yet TCRdb's version contains in-frame clones alone and is incomplete. The table lists 180,000 or so clones, around 80% of them singletons. Germline V gene sequence: CDR1 MDHEN, CDR2 SYDVKM. Trimming shortened V by 7 bases and J by 10 bases, and 13 bases separated the two germline ends. The CDR3 is 11 residues long. V and J are TRBV28 and TRBJ1-1; D ambiguous. The sample taken for sequencing was PBMCs. The TCR originated in a woman in her twenties or thirties in good health and CMV-seropositive. The CDR3 here is CASTNQAVAFF. The CDR3 DNA is TGTGCCAGCACCAACCAGGCAGTAGCTTTCTTT.